This T cell receptor (beta chain) was sequenced for a study of T-cell memory formation after mild COVID-19. Trimming took 7 bases from V and 1 from J, leaving 7 bases between them. The CDR3 contains 12 residues. Study-level points and caveats: Clones that contracted clustered mainly in CM and EM if CD4+ and in EMRA if CD8+. Clones contracting across day 15 to 85 had a balanced CD4/CD8 profile; later expanding clones leaned CD4+.

In TCRdb, the 5' RACE reads were re-called with MiXCR into one record per CDR3 protein. The repertoire holds about 39,000 distinct CDR3 sequences, with over 5% as singletons. This clonotype was seen repeatedly, ten times or more. Antigen: not known. The TCR originated in an adult who had mild COVID-19 (a few samples of this study predate the infection). Cell type and time point are not known. This chain uses TRBV12-3 or TRBV12-4 with TRBJ1-1; no reliable D call. Source material: PBMCs or a T cell subset sorted from them (not recorded which). The CDR3 DNA is TGTGCCAGCACCTACGGGAACACTGAAGCTTTCTTT. The encoded protein is CASTYGNTEAFF.